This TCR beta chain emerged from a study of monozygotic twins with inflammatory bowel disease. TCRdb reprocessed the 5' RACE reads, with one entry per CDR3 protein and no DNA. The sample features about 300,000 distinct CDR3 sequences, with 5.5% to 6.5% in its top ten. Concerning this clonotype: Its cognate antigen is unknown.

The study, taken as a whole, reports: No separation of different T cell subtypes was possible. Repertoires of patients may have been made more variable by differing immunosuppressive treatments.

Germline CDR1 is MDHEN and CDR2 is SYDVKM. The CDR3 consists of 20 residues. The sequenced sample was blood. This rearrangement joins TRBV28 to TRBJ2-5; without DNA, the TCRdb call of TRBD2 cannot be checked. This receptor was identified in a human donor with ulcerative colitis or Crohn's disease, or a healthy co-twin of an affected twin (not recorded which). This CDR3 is CASSRYLGGGGLGGSETQYF.